The 26 T cell receptor beta chains presented below share a single source sample, sequenced in a study of T and B cells in COVID-19 patients. Multiplex PCR with BIOMED2 TRB-A/B primer pools amplified TRB rearrangements. Each CDR3 protein gets one entry after TCRdb re-called the multiplex PCR reads with MiXCR. The repertoire has about 27,000 distinct CDR3 sequences, approximately 29% of them found once; the top ten carry 1.5% to 2%. From blood, roughly 220-550 ng of genomic DNA served as TRB template. The sequencing sample was made of blood. Receptors originate from a human donor who had recovered from COVID-19.

The table lists this clonotype with a few counts. The J gene is TRBJ2-3, the V gene TRBV18, with 14 bases lining up with TRBD2. The V gene's germline CDR1 is KGHSH and CDR2 LQKENI. The length of the CDR3 is 18 residues. Trimming took 3 bases from V and 3 from J; bases not matched to a gene: 8. CDR3 sequence (DNA): TGTGCCAGCTCACCGGGACTAGCGGGAGTTGGTAAAACAGATACGCAGTATTTT. Protein sequence: CASSPGLAGVGKTDTQYF.

Comments on this clonotype: The germline gene is not matched at one end of the junction; a read error may be the cause. This sequence joins TRBV6-2 or TRBV6-3 and TRBJ2-3; 8 bases match TRBD1. There are 16 residues in the CDR3. Per the germline V gene, CDR1 is MNHEY and CDR2 is SVGEGT. CDR3 in amino acids: CASSDSGTGYTDTQYF. CDR3 bases: TGTGCCAGCAGTGACTCCGGGACAGGATACACAGATACGCAGTATTTT.

J is TRBJ1-2 and V is TRBV5-6; tentatively, D is TRBD1 (6 bases). The germline V gene encodes CDR1 SGHDT and CDR2 YYEEEE. This CDR3 comprises 14 residues. With 4 bases removed from V and 5 bases from J, the gap between germline ends came to 15 bases. CDR3 region: CASSPLDQGYGYTF. CDR3 bases: TGTGCCAGCAGCCCACTCGATCAGGGGTATGGCTACACCTTC. Full variable domain (outside the CDR3, taken from reference TRBV5-6 and TRBJ1-2): DAGVTQSPTHLIKTRGQQVTLRCSPKSGHDTVSWYQQALGQGPQFIFQYYEEEERQRGNFPDRFSGHQFPNYSSELNVNALLLGDSALYLCASSPLDQGYGYTFGSGTRLTVV.

This clonotype was picked up a small number of times. The CDR3 DNA is TGTGCCAGCAGTAGGGACAGGGGGCAAGGAAACACCATATATTTT. Protein: CASSRDRGQGNTIYF. V and J are TRBV6-6 and TRBJ1-3; 12 positions agree with TRBD1. Germline loops: CDR1 MNHNY, CDR2 SVGAGI (reference sequence). Trimming took 5 bases from V and 4 from J; bases not matched to a gene: 3. CDR3 size: 15 residues.

This clonotype was seen a single time. One end of the junction does not line up with germline, which may come from a read error. J is TRBJ2-3 and V is TRBV7-7, with 7 bases matching TRBD1. The germline V gene encodes CDR1 SSHAT and CDR2 FNYEAQ (reference sequence). The CDR3 covers 13 residues. CDR3 amino acids: CASSVQGADTQYF. Here the CDR3 DNA reads TGTGCTAGCAGCGTCCAGGGGGCAGATACGCAGTATTTT.

This clonotype was counted at least ten times. This sequence joins TRBV29-1 and TRBJ1-3; D is uncertain. V lost 7 bases, J lost 0 bases, and 13 bases lay in between. CDR3 length equals 14 residues. Germline V gene lookup returns CDR1 SQVTM and CDR2 ANQGSEA. CDR3 in amino acids: CSGGEGYSGNTIYF. The CDR3, as DNA: TGCAGCGGGGGAGAGGGATACTCTGGAAACACCATATATTTT.

This clonotype counts as medium-sized. This chain joins TRBV29-1 and TRBJ1-3, with TRBD1 matching 10 bases. The CDR3 consists of 14 residues. Germline V CDR1 and CDR2: SQVTM, ANQGSEA. The junction had 2 bases not matched to a gene; V was cut back by 4 bases and J by 2 bases. The CDR3 DNA reads as TGCAGCGTTGCTGGACAGGGGGCTGGAAACACCATATATTTT. Amino acid sequence: CSVAGQGAGNTIYF.

The sample holds a few counts of this clonotype. At one end the junction does not follow the germline gene, possibly because of a read error. The rearrangement joins TRBV4-2 to TRBJ1-3; D is ambiguous. The CDR3 runs to 16 residues. Germline V gene lookup returns CDR1 LGHNA and CDR2 YNFKEQ. The CDR3 DNA is TGCGCCAGCAGCCCGACGGACGGAAGCTCTGGAAACACCATATATTTT. It codes for CASSPTDGSSGNTIYF.

This clonotype was observed many times. DNA of the CDR3: TGTGCCAGCCAGGGCTCTGGGGCCAACGTCCTGACTTTC. Encoded protein: CASQGSGANVLTF. V gene TRBV6-1 combines with J gene TRBJ2-6; D is perhaps TRBD1 (5 bases). The CDR3 totals 13 residues. CDR1 is MNHNS and CDR2 is SASEGT in the germline V gene. Trimming stripped 8 bases from V and 0 bases from J, with 5 bases between.

This clonotype was counted only a few times. This sequence joins TRBV10-3 and TRBJ1-4, with D hard to call. The CDR3 runs 14 residues. Trimming removed 6 bases at V and 3 bases at J, with 11 bases between. Germline loops: CDR1 ENHRY, CDR2 SYGVKD. CDR3 amino acids: CAISPGGANEKLFF. DNA of the CDR3: TGTGCCATCAGCCCTGGTGGCGCTAATGAAAAACTGTTTTTT.

This clonotype qualifies as medium-sized. The chain carries TRBV27 and TRBJ2-2, with 9 positions matching TRBD1. CDR1 and CDR2 (germline): MNHEY, SMNVEV (reference sequence). CDR3 length: 14 amino acids. V shed 6 bases and J 2 bases; nucleotides not matched to a gene: 1. CDR3 nucleotide sequence: TGTGCCAGCAGGGGACAGGGAAACACCGGGGAGCTGTTTTTT. Translation gives CASRGQGNTGELFF.

The chain couples TRBV7-2 to TRBJ2-1; D may match TRBD1 or TRBD2 (6 bases each). The CDR3 has 15 amino acids. Trimming stripped 8 bases from V and 5 bases from J, with 19 bases between. The V gene's germline CDR1 is SGHTA and CDR2 FQGNSA. CDR3 DNA sequence: TGTGCCAGCGGACGAGAACTAGGGGGGAACAATGAGCAGTTCTTC. It yields the protein CASGRELGGNNEQFF. The full variable domain, completed using reference TRBV7-2 and TRBJ2-1, is GAGVSQSPSNKVTEKGKDVELRCDPISGHTALYWYRQSLGQGLEFLIYFQGNSAPDKSGLPSDRFSAERTGGSVSTLTIQRTQQEDSAVYLCASGRELGGNNEQFFGPGTRLTVL.

This clonotype occurred a few times. The V gene is TRBV6-5, the J gene TRBJ2-7; TRBD1 matches at 9 bases. The ends lost 7 bases at V and 1 base at J; junction bases unmatched: 8. The V gene's germline CDR1 is MNHEY and CDR2 SVGAGI. The CDR3 is made up of 15 amino acids. This CDR3 reads CASIADRGFSYEQYF. CDR3 DNA: TGTGCCAGCATTGCGGACAGGGGTTTTTCCTACGAGCAGTACTTC.

This sequence joins TRBV4-3 and TRBJ2-5; 10 bases are a match to TRBD2. CDR3 length: 16 amino acids. Trimming removed 3 bases from V and 2 bases from J; junction bases left unmatched: 6. Germline V lookup: CDR1 LGHNA, CDR2 YSLEER. CDR3 nucleotide sequence: TGCGCCAGCAGCCAGGCTAGCGGGGGTCTTCAAGAGACCCAGTACTTC. The encoded protein is CASSQASGGLQETQYF.

This clonotype appeared a single time. CDR3 nucleotides: TGTGCCAGCAGCTCCCTGAGGCGGACAGGGATAAGCTCCTACAATGAGCAGTTCTTC. It translates to CASSSLRRTGISSYNEQFF. This chain connects TRBV7-9 to TRBJ2-1, with TRBD1 matching 8 bases. This CDR3 comprises 19 residues. The germline V gene has CDR1 SEHNR and CDR2 FQNEAQ (reference sequence). V lost 4 bases and J lost 0; bases outside the gene matches: 14.

The genes are TRBV5-1 and TRBJ2-2; 8 nucleotides line up with TRBD2. CDR1 and CDR2 from the germline V gene are SGHRS and YFSETQ. CDR3 length equals 21 residues. V was clipped by 1 base and J by 5 bases; unmatched bases: 22. The CDR3 nucleotides read TGCGCCAGCAGCTTGTTTAATCCTGGTCTAGCGGGTTTGGATTGGACCGGGGAGCTGTTTTTT. Translating gives CASSLFNPGLAGLDWTGELFF.

The J gene is TRBJ1-4, the V gene TRBV27, with D possibly matching TRBD1 (6 bases). The CDR3 is 15 residues long. Germline assignment: CDR1 MNHEY and CDR2 SMNVEV (reference sequence). V lost 0 bases, J lost 8 bases, and 13 bases lay in between. In DNA, the CDR3 is TGTGCCAGCAGTTTATCAGGACAGTTTTACGAAAAACTGTTTTTT. Translation gives CASSLSGQFYEKLFF.

This clonotype was seen more than once but under ten times. The chain is built from TRBV13 and TRBJ1-4; D call uncertain. This CDR3 region has 15 residues. Germline V lookup: CDR1 PRHDT, CDR2 FYEKMQ (reference sequence). V dropped 7 bases and J dropped 0 bases, with 12 bases sitting between them. The CDR3 nucleotides read TGTGCCAGCAAACCGTTCTGGGCAACTAATGAAAAACTGTTTTTT. Amino acid sequence: CASKPFWATNEKLFF.

The V call is TRBV7-2, the J call TRBJ2-1; 9 positions match TRBD2. V was clipped by 1 base and J by 10 bases; unmatched bases: 8. CDR1 is SGHTA, CDR2 FQGNSA, per germline. This CDR3 comprises 15 residues. The CDR3 region has the DNA TGTGCCAGCAGCTTAGATCGCGGGGGGGCACGGGAGCAGTTCTTC. Its translation is CASSLDRGGAREQFF. Filled out from reference TRBV7-2 and TRBJ2-1, the complete variable domain reads GAGVSQSPSNKVTEKGKDVELRCDPISGHTALYWYRQSLGQGLEFLIYFQGNSAPDKSGLPSDRFSAERTGGSVSTLTIQRTQQEDSAVYLCASSLDRGGAREQFFGPGTRLTVL.

The chain couples TRBV29-1 to TRBJ1-2; D is possibly TRBD1 (5 bases). The CDR3 spans 15 residues. The germline CDR1 and CDR2 sequences are SQVTM and ANQGSEA. V shed 5 bases and J shed 2 bases, with 18 bases lying between them. Here the CDR3 DNA reads TGCAGCGTTTCGGACCCGGCAGGGACGAACTATGGCTACACCTTC. Translating it yields CSVSDPAGTNYGYTF.

This clonotype was counted many times. The chain recombines TRBV6-5 with TRBJ2-2; D is perhaps TRBD1 or TRBD2 (5 bases each). The CDR3 is 17 amino acids. V lost 2 bases and J lost 0, with 13 bases in between. Germline V lookup: CDR1 MNHEY, CDR2 SVGAGI. The CDR3 is CASSYNPLGANTGELFF. The DNA for the CDR3 is TGTGCCAGCAGTTACAATCCATTGGGGGCGAACACCGGGGAGCTGTTTTTT.

This clonotype has more than one count but fewer than ten. The rearrangement uses TRBV6-2 or TRBV6-3 and TRBJ2-1; 10 positions agree with TRBD2. Trimming at V came to 2 bases and at J to 12 bases, leaving 1 base not matched to a gene. The CDR3 contains 12 residues. Looked up from germline, CDR1 is MNHEY and CDR2 is SVGEGT. The CDR3, as DNA: TGTGCCAGCAGTTACGCTAGCGGGAGGCAGTTCTTC. Residues: CASSYASGRQFF.

The chain carries TRBV7-9 and TRBJ2-5; D gene uncertain. V lost 5 bases to trimming and J lost 2 bases, with 6 bases between them. The CDR3 runs 12 residues. The germline gives CDR1 SEHNR, CDR2 FQNEAQ (reference sequence). The CDR3 spells CASSEQQETQYF. CDR3 DNA sequence: TGTGCCAGCAGCGAGCAGCAAGAGACCCAGTACTTC.

Regarding this clonotype: A much larger clone differs from this one at a single base, so this may be a read error. The chain combines TRBV18 with TRBJ2-7, with D possibly being TRBD1 (6 bases). Germline V lookup: CDR1 KGHSH, CDR2 LQKENI. The CDR3 is made up of 15 amino acids. The CDR3, as DNA: TGTGCCAGCTTACCACGGGACACCCAGGCATACGAGCAGTACTTC. Amino acids: CASLPRDTQAYEQYF.

This clonotype was detected a few times. CDR3: CASSLVSGDTGELFF. CDR3 nucleotide sequence: TGTGCCAGCAGCTTAGTTAGCGGGGACACCGGGGAGCTGTTTTTT. The chain joins TRBV7-2 to TRBJ2-2; TRBD2 agrees at 8 bases. The CDR3 extends over 15 amino acids. Germline CDR1 SGHTA, CDR2 FQGNSA. J gave up 3 bases and V 1 base, and 1 base lay outside the gene matches.

In its sample, this clonotype was seen many times. The V call is TRBV6-5, the J call TRBJ2-7, with D uncertain. The V end lost 2 bases, the J end lost 2 bases, and 7 bases lay between the germline ends. The germline gives CDR1 MNHEY, CDR2 SVGAGI. The CDR3 length is 13 residues. CDR3 in amino acids: CASSYGPTYEQYF. The CDR3 nucleotides read TGTGCCAGCAGTTACGGTCCTACCTACGAGCAGTACTTC.